This TCR beta chain is drawn from a study of blood T cell repertoires in COVID-19. The CDR3 loop spans 18 amino acids. Germline values: CDR1 SGDLS, CDR2 YYNGEE. V lost 4 bases, J lost 3 bases, and 22 bases lay in between. Some clones are missing from TCRdb's copy, which holds only in-frame ones; the method was immunoSEQ multiplex PCR. Altogether about 170,000 clones are present, roughly 90% being singletons, with the ten largest covering around 4.6%. The V and J genes are TRBV9 and TRBJ2-2; D might be TRBD1 (6 bases). The sequenced material came from peripheral blood. This TCR was sampled from a man younger than 45 with COVID-19, enrolled during active disease. The DNA of the CDR3 is TGTGCCAGCAGCCCACGGTTTGGGCAGGGGATAGACACCGGGGAGCTGTTTTTT. Translated, it gives CASSPRFGQGIDTGELFF.